This TCR beta chain was recovered during a study of T cell repertoires in cytomegalovirus infection. Background on the study: Indications came from public TCR beta signatures; they pointed to CMV infection and to a matching HLA type.

The length of the CDR3 is 15 residues. J gave up 1 base and V 5 bases, and 8 bases lay outside the gene matches. The germline CDR1 and CDR2 sequences are SEHNR and FQNEAQ (reference sequence). MiXCR, run by TCRdb on the reads, gives a single entry per CDR3 protein. The repertoire includes 510,000 or so distinct CDR3 sequences, 26% of them detected once, and about 13% sits in the top ten. V gene TRBV7-9 combines with J gene TRBJ2-7; TRBD1 agrees at 7 bases. The material sequenced was PBMCs. The clonotype was recovered from a human donor in good health (CMV status not recorded). Some clones in this sample may be carry-over from other donors' samples. The CDR3 spells CASSRRQGSSYEQYF. Written as DNA, the CDR3 is TGTGCCAGCAGCCGCAGACAGGGATCGTCCTACGAGCAGTACTTC. Complete variable domain (other parts from reference TRBV7-9 and TRBJ2-7): DTGVSQNPRHKITKRGQNVTFRCDPISEHNRLYWYRQTLGQGPEFLTYFQNEAQLEKSRLLSDRFSAERPKGSFSTLEIQRTEQGDSAMYLCASSRRQGSSYEQYFGPGTRLTVT.